Below, 25 T cell receptor beta chains from the same sample are listed, as sequenced in a study of blood T cell repertoires in COVID-19. Measured with immunoSEQ multiplex PCR; TCRdb has only the in-frame clones, and not every one. The table has about 82,000 clones, around four fifths seen once. The sequenced material came from peripheral blood. These receptors came from a woman aged 55-75 years with acute or convalescent COVID-19.

The sample holds a few counts of this clone. This chain uses TRBV2 with TRBJ1-1; weak D call: TRBD1 (6 bases). CDR1 SNHLY and CDR2 FYNNEI come from the germline V gene. CDR3 length equals 14 residues. The germline V and J ends were trimmed by 3 bases and 6 bases, with 14 bases remaining between them. The CDR3 reads CASSEVQGESEAFF. The CDR3 nucleotides are TGTGCCAGCAGTGAGGTACAGGGTGAGTCTGAAGCTTTCTTT.

V and J are TRBV5-5 and TRBJ1-5, with 8 nucleotides matching TRBD1. The V segment lost 1 base and the J segment 4 bases; nucleotides outside the gene matches: 10. Germline V gene data show CDR1 as SGHKS and CDR2 as YYEKEE (reference sequence). This CDR3 is 17 amino acids long. The CDR3 nucleotides read TGTGCCAGCAGCTTGAGGCACCCCGGACAGGGAAATCAGCCCCAGCATTTT. It is translated as CASSLRHPGQGNQPQHF.

The chain carries TRBV5-4 and TRBJ2-7; 14 bases are a match to TRBD2. Germline values: CDR1 SGHNT, CDR2 YYREEE (reference sequence). The V gene end was trimmed by 0 bases and the J gene end by 3 bases; junction bases not matched to a gene: 2. CDR3 length: 16 amino acids. The CDR3 sequence: CASSLGGLAGVYEQYF. The CDR3 region has the DNA TGTGCCAGCAGCTTGGGGGGACTAGCGGGGGTCTACGAGCAGTACTTC.

J is TRBJ2-7 and V is TRBV27; 7 bases line up with TRBD1. Trimming cost V 3 bases and J 11 bases; bases outside gene matches: 7. The germline CDR1 and CDR2 sequences are MNHEY and SMNVEV (reference sequence). This CDR3 contains 12 residues. CDR3 sequence reads: CASSFRQGLEYF. As DNA, the CDR3 is TGTGCCAGCAGTTTTAGACAGGGTTTGGAGTACTTC.

The V and J genes are TRBV10-3 and TRBJ1-1; D gene ambiguous. CDR1 ENHRY and CDR2 SYGVKD come from the germline V gene. V gave up 3 bases and J gave up 3 bases, with 11 bases separating them. This CDR3 is 14 amino acids long. CDR3 in amino acids: CAISEEGRYTEAFF. The CDR3 DNA follows: TGTGCCATCAGTGAAGAAGGGAGGTACACTGAAGCTTTCTTT.

The count of this clone is one. The chain recombines TRBV13 with TRBJ1-2, with TRBD1 matching over 12 bases. Germline V gene lookup returns CDR1 PRHDT and CDR2 FYEKMQ (reference sequence). The V segment lost 5 bases and the J segment 9 bases; nucleotides outside the gene matches: 7. The CDR3 contains 14 residues. The CDR3 DNA follows: TGTGCCAGCAGCCCTCCGGGACAGGGGGCTAGCTACACCTTC. Translating gives CASSPPGQGASYTF.

The chain recombines TRBV30 with TRBJ2-3; maybe TRBD2 (6 bases). The germline V gene encodes CDR1 GTSNPN and CDR2 SVGIG (reference sequence). This CDR3 has 11 residues. Between the trimmed V and J ends, which lost 6 bases and 8 bases, there was a span of 12 bases. Here the CDR3 DNA reads TGTGCCTGCCTCTCCGGGGGTACGCAGTATTTT. Translated: CACLSGGTQYF.

The DNA for the CDR3 is TGCGCCAGCAGGGGGACAGGCCAGGGCACTGAAGCTTTCTTT. It yields the protein CASRGTGQGTEAFF. The chain uses TRBV10-2 and TRBJ1-1; TRBD1 matches 8 bases. Germline V CDR1 and CDR2: WSHSY, SAAADI. This CDR3 has 14 amino acids. The trim removed 6 bases at V and 4 bases at J, leaving 7 bases unmatched.

This clone showed up just a few times. The chain recombines TRBV6-5 with TRBJ1-1; 8 positions match TRBD1. V dropped 7 bases and J dropped 1; count of bases not matched to a gene: 5. Germline V gene sequence: CDR1 MNHEY, CDR2 SVGAGI. The CDR3 contains 14 residues. CDR3 bases: TGTGCCAGCATCTCGACAGGGGCGAACACTGAAGCTTTCTTT. It specifies CASISTGANTEAFF.

This clone showed up just a few times. V usage is TRBV5-1 and J usage is TRBJ2-1; possibly TRBD2 for D (5 bases). CDR3 length: 15 amino acids. Trimming stripped 7 bases from V and 0 bases from J, with 14 bases between. Germline assignment: CDR1 SGHRS and CDR2 YFSETQ. CDR3 coding DNA: TGCGCCAGCTGCCTCGCAGGAGGCTCCTACAATGAGCAGTTCTTC. Translating it yields CASCLAGGSYNEQFF. The complete variable domain, with remaining parts taken from reference TRBV5-1 and TRBJ2-1, reads KAGVTQTPRYLIKTRGQQVTLSCSPISGHRSVSWYQQTPGQGLQFLFEYFSETQRNKGNFPGRFSGRQFSNSRSEMNVSTLELGDSALYLCASCLAGGSYNEQFFGPGTRLTVL.

V is TRBV28 and J is TRBJ1-2; 8 bases line up with TRBD1. Germline V gives CDR1 MDHEN, CDR2 SYDVKM. The CDR3 extends over 14 amino acids. V lost 6 bases and J lost 5; bases outside the gene matches: 8. CDR3 protein: CASSGGQASYGYTF. The CDR3 bases are TGTGCCAGCAGCGGGGGACAGGCCAGTTATGGCTACACCTTC.

The chain carries TRBV7-8 and TRBJ1-1, with unresolved D. The ends were cut back, 5 bases at V and 4 bases at J, with 20 bases in the middle. Germline CDR1 is SGHVS and CDR2 is FQNEAQ. The CDR3 loop spans 16 amino acids. CDR3 coding DNA: TGTGCCAGCAGCCAGACCCCAGGTTTATTAAGCACTGAAGCTTTCTTT. The encoded protein is CASSQTPGLLSTEAFF. The full variable domain, completed using reference TRBV7-8 and TRBJ1-1, is GAGVSQSPRYKVAKRGQDVALRCDPISGHVSLFWYQQALGQGPEFLTYFQNEAQLDKSGLPSDRFFAERPEGSVSTLKIQRTQQEDSAVYLCASSQTPGLLSTEAFFGQGTRLTVV.

A few counts support this clone. The genes are TRBV5-1 and TRBJ2-7; the match to TRBD1 covers 7 bases. Germline V gene sequence: CDR1 SGHRS, CDR2 YFSETQ. The CDR3 totals 14 residues. V gave up 4 bases and J gave up 3 bases; unmatched junction bases: 7. As DNA, the CDR3 is TGCGCCAGCAGCCTGCGACAGGGTAACTACGAGCAGTACTTC. Translating it yields CASSLRQGNYEQYF.

J is TRBJ1-6 and V is TRBV4-3, with 7 bases aligning to TRBD1. The CDR3 consists of 19 residues. The V segment lost 0 bases and the J segment 5 bases; nucleotides outside the gene matches: 13. Germline-derived CDR1 and CDR2 are LGHNA and YSLEER. CDR3 region: CASSQDPFKGQLNNSPLHF. Here the CDR3 DNA reads TGCGCCAGCAGCCAAGATCCTTTCAAGGGACAGCTAAATAATTCACCCCTCCACTTT.

This clone was observed a handful of times. V and J are TRBV6-5 and TRBJ1-2, with 7 positions matching TRBD1. Looked up from germline, CDR1 is MNHEY and CDR2 is SVGAGI. CDR3 length equals 16 residues. V was clipped by 3 bases and J by 4 bases; unmatched bases: 11. CDR3 nucleotide sequence: TGTGCCAGCAGTTATATCGGTACAGGGGTACTCTATGGCTACACCTTC. Encoded protein: CASSYIGTGVLYGYTF.

This chain joins TRBV19 and TRBJ2-7; 9 bases map to TRBD1. Trimming cost V 2 bases and J 3 bases; bases outside gene matches: 5. The CDR3 contains 15 residues. The germline CDR1 and CDR2 sequences are LNHDA and SQIVND (reference sequence). CDR3 in DNA: TGTGCCAGTAGTATATCGGAGACAGGGGGCTACGAGCAGTACTTC. Translating it yields CASSISETGGYEQYF.

V is TRBV12-3 or TRBV12-4 and J is TRBJ2-5; D is undetermined. With 6 bases removed from V and 4 bases from J, the gap between germline ends came to 6 bases. The CDR3 has 11 amino acids. The CDR3 spells CASRSRETQYF. CDR3 bases: TGTGCCAGCAGATCCCGAGAGACCCAGTACTTC.

There are a few counts of this clone. The chain links TRBV6-1 to TRBJ2-1; D uncertain. The germline V gene has CDR1 MNHNS and CDR2 SASEGT. The V gene lost 1 base and the J gene lost 15 bases, with 10 bases spanning the gap. This CDR3 spans 11 amino acids. CDR3 nucleotide sequence: TGTGCCAGCAGTGAAGGCGTGTATGGGTTCTTC. Encoded protein: CASSEGVYGFF.

CDR3 loop: CASRSGRVTEAFF. The CDR3 nucleotides are TGTGCCAGCAGATCAGGGAGGGTCACTGAAGCTTTCTTT. The chain couples TRBV6-6 to TRBJ1-1; a weak D match, TRBD1 (5 bases). V was trimmed by 6 bases and J by 4 bases, leaving 12 bases between them. Germline CDR1 reads MNHNY; CDR2 reads SVGAGI (reference sequence). The CDR3 totals 13 residues.

This rearrangement joins TRBV2 to TRBJ1-6, with TRBD1 identical over 10 bases. The germline gives CDR1 SNHLY, CDR2 FYNNEI. Losses at the gene ends were 5 bases for V and 7 bases for J; bases not matched to a gene: 5. CDR3 size: 15 residues. CDR3 sequence: CASSLKTGGNSPLHF. CDR3 DNA: TGTGCCAGCAGTTTGAAGACAGGGGGCAATTCACCCCTCCACTTT.

This clone was observed once. J is TRBJ1-1 and V is TRBV7-8; the D gene is possibly TRBD1 (5 bases). Germline lookup yields CDR1 SGHVS and CDR2 FQNEAQ. Trimming pared 2 bases from V and 6 bases from J, leaving 10 bases between. The CDR3 is made up of 13 amino acids. For the CDR3, the DNA is TGTGCCAGCAGCTTAATAGGGGCCGCTGAAGCTTTCTTT. This sequence encodes CASSLIGAAEAFF.

V and J are TRBV5-4 and TRBJ1-4, with TRBD1 as a possible D gene (6 bases). The CDR3 has 15 amino acids. V lost 4 bases and J 3 bases, leaving 13 bases between the germline ends. The V gene's germline CDR1 is SGHNT and CDR2 YYREEE (reference sequence). The CDR3 DNA reads TGTGCCAGCAGCCATGGGGGGGCGGCTAATGAAAAACTGTTTTTT. Protein sequence: CASSHGGAANEKLFF.

This chain uses TRBV6-5 with TRBJ2-1; perhaps TRBD2 as D (8 bases). V lost 10 bases, J lost 2 bases, and 15 bases lay in between. The CDR3 sequence is 14 residues long. Germline V gene sequence: CDR1 MNHEY, CDR2 SVGAGI. In DNA, the CDR3 is TGTGCCATCACGGGAGGGGGCGCCTACAATGAGCAGTTCTTC. Encoded protein: CAITGGGAYNEQFF.

V usage is TRBV10-2 and J usage is TRBJ1-5; D may be TRBD1 (5 bases). Trimming took off 0 bases at V and 7 bases at J, with 10 bases between the two ends. There are 14 residues in the CDR3. CDR1 is WSHSY and CDR2 is SAAADI in the germline V gene. The CDR3 reads CASSESGVRQPQHF. The CDR3, as DNA: TGCGCCAGCAGTGAGTCAGGGGTTAGGCAGCCCCAGCATTTT.

The J gene is TRBJ2-2, the V gene TRBV5-1, with TRBD2 identical over 7 bases. Germline CDR1 is SGHRS and CDR2 is YFSETQ. The CDR3 totals 16 residues. Trimming at V came to 4 bases and at J to 6 bases, leaving 12 bases not matched to a gene. Here the CDR3 reads CASSPASAGEAGELFF. CDR3 nucleotides: TGCGCCAGCAGCCCCGCTTCCGCGGGAGAGGCCGGGGAGCTGTTTTTT.